Following are 9 T cell receptor beta chains from one sample sequenced in a study of cytomegalovirus exposure and HLA in healthy donors. The PCR was carried out with 60 Vbeta primers and 13 Jbeta primers. Assay used: immunoSEQ multiplex PCR; TCRdb lists only in-frame clones, some missing. The top ten hold approximately 1.8% of the sample, which has around 230,000 clones, about 80% seen once. Input material: PBMCs. Receptors originate from a male donor in good health and CMV-seronegative.

The chain uses TRBV2 and TRBJ1-3; TRBD1 aligns across 10 bases. CDR3 length: 16 residues. The ends lost 7 bases at V and 3 bases at J; junction bases unmatched: 9. CDR1 and CDR2 from the germline V gene are SNHLY and FYNNEI. DNA for the CDR3: TGTGCCAGCACTCATAGGACAGGGGGTGATGGAAACACCATATATTTT. Its protein is CASTHRTGGDGNTIYF. Variable domain in full (rest from reference TRBV2 and TRBJ1-3): EPEVTQTPSHQVTQMGQEVILRCVPISNHLYFYWYRQILGQKVEFLVSFYNNEISEKSEIFDDQFSVERPDGSNFTLKIRSTKLEDSAMYFCASTHRTGGDGNTIYFGEGSWLTVV.

The V gene is TRBV25-1, the J gene TRBJ2-1, with 14 bases lining up with TRBD2. Germline loops: CDR1 MGHDK, CDR2 SYGVNS. This CDR3 is 17 amino acids long. Losses at the gene ends were 4 bases for V and 4 bases for J; bases not matched to a gene: 6. The CDR3: CASSVPGLAGAYNEQFF. Here the CDR3 DNA reads TGTGCCAGCAGTGTCCCGGGACTAGCGGGAGCTTACAATGAGCAGTTCTTC.

V gene TRBV27 combines with J gene TRBJ1-5; 9 positions agree with TRBD1. This CDR3 comprises 16 residues. Trimming removed 2 bases from V and 3 bases from J; junction bases left unmatched: 5. Germline V gene data show CDR1 as MNHEY and CDR2 as SMNVEV (reference sequence). Written as DNA, the CDR3 is TGTGCCAGCAGTTTAAGGGGACAGGGTTTCAATCAGCCCCAGCATTTT. Encoded protein: CASSLRGQGFNQPQHF.

This chain links TRBV7-2 with TRBJ1-3; perhaps TRBD1 as D (5 bases). The germline gives CDR1 SGHTA, CDR2 FQGNSA. Trimming stripped 4 bases from V and 0 bases from J, with 13 bases between. The CDR3 sequence is 16 residues long. The CDR3 is CASSWGVIRSGNTIYF. CDR3 sequence (DNA): TGTGCCAGCAGCTGGGGGGTTATCCGCTCTGGAAACACCATATATTTT.

V gene TRBV19 combines with J gene TRBJ2-1, with 14 nucleotides matching TRBD2. V trimming: 5 bases; J trimming: 10 bases; junction bases outside the gene matches: 16. This CDR3 is built from 18 residues. Germline loops: CDR1 LNHDA, CDR2 SQIVND (reference sequence). CDR3 DNA sequence: TGTGCCAGTAGTTTAAGGGGGCGGGGACTAGCGGGAGTTGGAGAGCAGTTCTTC. Translation: CASSLRGRGLAGVGEQFF.

The chain's CDR3 is CASSQQGAYNEQFF. CDR3 nucleotides: TGCGCCAGCAGCCAACAGGGGGCTTACAATGAGCAGTTCTTC. The chain links TRBV4-3 to TRBJ2-1, with 8 nucleotides matching TRBD1. With V trimmed by 2 bases and J by 4 bases, 1 base remained unmatched. The germline V gene has CDR1 LGHNA and CDR2 YSLEER. This CDR3 spans 14 amino acids.

The chain combines TRBV28 with TRBJ1-5; 7 bases align to TRBD1. After removal of 8 bases from V and 3 bases from J, the junction contained 7 bases not matched to a gene. This CDR3 is 14 amino acids long. Germline V lookup: CDR1 MDHEN, CDR2 SYDVKM. CDR3 sequence: CASQSGGDNQPQHF. CDR3 coding DNA: TGTGCCAGCCAGTCAGGGGGAGACAATCAGCCCCAGCATTTT.

The gene calls are TRBV7-3 and TRBJ2-3; D possibly corresponds to TRBD1 (6 bases). Looked up from germline, CDR1 is SGHTA and CDR2 is FQGTGA. CDR3 size: 15 residues. Trimming cost V 5 bases and J 1 base, with 13 bases left between them. As DNA, the CDR3 is TGTGCCAGCAGCCCGAAGGGGGTCCGCACAGATACGCAGTATTTT. Amino acids: CASSPKGVRTDTQYF.

The rearrangement uses TRBV25-1 and TRBJ2-5; D is unresolved. CDR3 length: 12 residues. With 4 bases removed from V and 2 bases from J, the gap between germline ends came to 5 bases. Germline-derived CDR1 and CDR2 are MGHDK and SYGVNS. The DNA for the CDR3 is TGTGCCAGCAGTGCTCTTCAAGAGACCCAGTACTTC. Residues: CASSALQETQYF. The full variable domain, in which reference TRBV25-1 and TRBJ2-5 provide the parts outside the CDR3, is EADIYQTPRYLVIGTGKKITLECSQTMGHDKMYWYQQDPGMELHLIHYSYGVNSTEKGDLSSESTVSRIRTEHFPLTLESARPSHTSQYLCASSALQETQYFGPGTRLLVL.